The entry that follows covers one T cell receptor (beta chain) sequence. Antigen specificity is unknown. Sequencing was performed with immunoSEQ multiplex PCR; in TCRdb, only in-frame clones are kept and a portion is missing. The sample includes around 13,000 clones, 67% of them seen just once. The sample belongs to a study of OX40 agonist ivuxolimab in advanced cancers. Germline assignment: CDR1 MNHNS and CDR2 SASEGT. The CDR3 is 14 residues long. V gave up 6 bases and J gave up 2 bases, with 14 bases separating them. Regarding the study as a whole: Dose levels from 0.1 to 3.0 mg/kg saw CD4+ and CD8+ blood T cells expand clonally by week 6. Undetermined was the antigen specificity of the expanded peripheral T cells.

This TCR was sampled from an adult with an advanced solid tumor such as melanoma, head and neck, liver or kidney cancer. The chain recombines TRBV6-1 with TRBJ2-7; the D gene could be TRBD1 or TRBD2 (6 bases each). The input for sequencing was CD4+ or CD8+ T cells sorted from blood, taken in a trial of the OX40 agonist ivuxolimab. CDR3 sequence (DNA): TGTGCCAGCAGGGAGGGGCAGGGGACCTACGAGCAGTACTTC. This gives the protein CASREGQGTYEQYF.